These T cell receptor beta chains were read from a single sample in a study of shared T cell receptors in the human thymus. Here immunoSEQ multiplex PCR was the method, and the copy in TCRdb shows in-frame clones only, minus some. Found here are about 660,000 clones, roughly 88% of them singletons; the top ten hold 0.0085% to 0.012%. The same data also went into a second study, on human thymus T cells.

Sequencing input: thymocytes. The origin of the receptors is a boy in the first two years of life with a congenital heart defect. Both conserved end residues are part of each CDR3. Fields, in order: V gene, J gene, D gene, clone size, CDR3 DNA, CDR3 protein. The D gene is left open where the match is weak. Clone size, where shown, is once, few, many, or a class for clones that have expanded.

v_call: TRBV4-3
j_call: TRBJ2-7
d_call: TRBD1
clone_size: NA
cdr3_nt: TGCGCCAGCAGCCAGGACGGACAGGGCTACTACGAGCAGTACTTC
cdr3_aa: CASSQDGQGYYEQYF

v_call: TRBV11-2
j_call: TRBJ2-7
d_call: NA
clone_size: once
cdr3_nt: TGTGCCAGCAGCTTAGTCGGGTTTTTCGACGAGCAGTACTTC
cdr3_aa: CASSLVGFFDEQYF

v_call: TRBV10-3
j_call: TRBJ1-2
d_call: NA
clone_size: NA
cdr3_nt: TGTGCCATCAGTGAAGGAGACAGCTATGGCTACACCTTC
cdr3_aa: CAISEGDSYGYTF

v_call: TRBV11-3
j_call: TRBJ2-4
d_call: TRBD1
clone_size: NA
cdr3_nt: TGTGCCAGCAGCTTCGACCCCCGACAGGGCAAGCAAGGGATTCAGTACTTC
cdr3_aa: CASSFDPRQGKQGIQYF

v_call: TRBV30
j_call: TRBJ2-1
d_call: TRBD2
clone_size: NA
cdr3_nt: TGTGCCTGGAGTGTAAGTGAGGGAGGGGAGGTCAATGAGCAGTTCTTC
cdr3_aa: CAWSVSEGGEVNEQFF

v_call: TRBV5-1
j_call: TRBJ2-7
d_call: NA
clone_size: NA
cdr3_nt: TGCGCCAGCAGCCCCGGGACGGGAGCCTACGAGCAGTACTTC
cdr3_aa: CASSPGTGAYEQYF

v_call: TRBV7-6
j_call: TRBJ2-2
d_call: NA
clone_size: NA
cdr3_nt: TGTGCCAGCAGCCGAACCAAACATCGAGAACAGGGATTGAGCCCCGGGGAGCTGTTTTTT
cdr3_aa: CASSRTKHREQGLSPGELFF

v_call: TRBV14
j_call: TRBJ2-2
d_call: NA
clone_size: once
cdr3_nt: TGTGCCAGCAGCCAAGAATTGAGAGTGAGCGGGGAGCTGTTTTTT
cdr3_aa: CASSQELRVSGELFF

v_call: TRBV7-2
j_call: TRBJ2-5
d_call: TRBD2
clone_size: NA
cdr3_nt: TGTGCCAGCAGCCCGGGACTAGCGGGAGAAGAGACCCAGTACTTC
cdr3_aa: CASSPGLAGEETQYF

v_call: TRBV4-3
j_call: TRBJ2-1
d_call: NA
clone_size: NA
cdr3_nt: TGCGCCAGCAGCCAGCGGGTCGGTTCTAACAATGAGCAGTTCTTC
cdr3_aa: CASSQRVGSNNEQFF

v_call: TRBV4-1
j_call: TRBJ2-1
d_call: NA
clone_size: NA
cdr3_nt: TGCGCCAGCAGCCAGATACGAGGGAATGAGCAGTTCTTC
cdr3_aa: CASSQIRGNEQFF

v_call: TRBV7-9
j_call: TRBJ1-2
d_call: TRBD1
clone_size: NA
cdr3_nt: TGTGCCAGCAGCCCCCGGGACAGGGGATTCTATGGCTACACCTTC
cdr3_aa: CASSPRDRGFYGYTF

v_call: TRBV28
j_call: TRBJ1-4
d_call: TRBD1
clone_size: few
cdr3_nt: TGTGCCAGCAGCTCCAGGTTAGGACAGGGCGCAACTAATGAAAAACTGTTTTTT
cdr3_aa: CASSSRLGQGATNEKLFF

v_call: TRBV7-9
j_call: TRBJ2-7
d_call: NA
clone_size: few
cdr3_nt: TGTGCCAGCAGCATGGCTTGGGCAGGGCACCCCATCTACGAGCAGTACTTC
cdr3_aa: CASSMAWAGHPIYEQYF